This T cell receptor beta chain was captured in a study of T cell responses to AZD1222 COVID-19 vaccine. V was clipped by 1 base and J by 11 bases; unmatched bases: 17. CDR3 length: 18 amino acids. Germline-derived CDR1 and CDR2 are SGHTA and FQGNSA. Study-wide findings and caveats: CD4 TCRs covered the whole spike, strongest at regions 160-218 and 743-854.

TCRdb's table, derived via immunoSEQ multiplex PCR, lists solely in-frame clones and lacks some. In the table there are 95,000 to 100,000 clones, more than 70% of which are singletons. With respect to this clone: Its antigen is not identified.

The starting material was peripheral blood, obtained on day 0 of AZD1222 vaccination. The chain combines TRBV7-2 with TRBJ1-4, with 9 bases matching TRBD1. This TCR was sampled from an adult in good health. The DNA of the CDR3 is TGTGCCAGCAGCTTAGTTGTCGGACAGGGGAGATTCGATGGGAAACTGTTTTTT. Translation: CASSLVVGQGRFDGKLFF.